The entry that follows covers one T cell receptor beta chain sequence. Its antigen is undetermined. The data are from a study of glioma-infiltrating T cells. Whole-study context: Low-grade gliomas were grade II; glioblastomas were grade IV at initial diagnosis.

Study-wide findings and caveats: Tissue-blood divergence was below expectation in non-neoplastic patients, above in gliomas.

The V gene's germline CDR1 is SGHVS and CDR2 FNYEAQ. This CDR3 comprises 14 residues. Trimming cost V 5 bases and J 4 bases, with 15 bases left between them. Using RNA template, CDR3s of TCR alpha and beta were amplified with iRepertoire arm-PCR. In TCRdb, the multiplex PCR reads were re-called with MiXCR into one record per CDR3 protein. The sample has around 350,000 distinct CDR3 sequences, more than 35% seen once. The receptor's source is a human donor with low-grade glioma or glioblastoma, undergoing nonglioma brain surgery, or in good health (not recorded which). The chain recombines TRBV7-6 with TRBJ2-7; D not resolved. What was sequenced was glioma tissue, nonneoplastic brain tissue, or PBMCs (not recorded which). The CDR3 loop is CASSPGALGYEQYF. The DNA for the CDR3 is TGTGCCAGCAGCCCGGGCGCCCTTGGGTACGAGCAGTACTTC.